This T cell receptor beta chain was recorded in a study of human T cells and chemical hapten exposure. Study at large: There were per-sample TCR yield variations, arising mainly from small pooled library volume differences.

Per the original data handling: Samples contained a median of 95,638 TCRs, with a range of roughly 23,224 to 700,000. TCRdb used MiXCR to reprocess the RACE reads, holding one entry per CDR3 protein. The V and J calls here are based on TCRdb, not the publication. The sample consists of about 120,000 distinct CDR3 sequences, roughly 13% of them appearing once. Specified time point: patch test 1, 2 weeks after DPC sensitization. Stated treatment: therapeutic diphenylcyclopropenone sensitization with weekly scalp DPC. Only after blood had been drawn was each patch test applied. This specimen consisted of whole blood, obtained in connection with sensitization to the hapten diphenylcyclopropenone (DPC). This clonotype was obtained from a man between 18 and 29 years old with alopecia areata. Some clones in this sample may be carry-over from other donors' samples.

In DNA form, the CDR3 reads TGTGCCAGCGGAGGACAGGGCTTAACTGAAGCTTTCTTT. Protein sequence: CASGGQGLTEAFF. This sequence joins TRBV9 and TRBJ1-1, with 8 nucleotides matching TRBD1. The CDR3 contains 13 residues. The V gene end was trimmed by 7 bases and the J gene end by 5 bases; junction bases not matched to a gene: 7. Germline V lookup: CDR1 SGDLS, CDR2 YYNGEE.